This entry is about one T cell receptor beta chain. Its matching antigen is unknown. Between the trimmed V and J ends, which lost 4 bases and 2 bases, there was a span of 12 bases. The CDR3 spans 14 residues. Per germline, CDR1 SGHRS and CDR2 YFSETQ. The sample comes from a study of shared clonotypes between healthy human individuals. The data were produced by immunoSEQ multiplex PCR, yet TCRdb's version contains in-frame clones alone and is incomplete. The data contain more than 550,000 clones, 90% of them seen just once; the ten biggest clones take up 34%. Whole-study results and caveats: Naive subsets generally had larger estimated richness than memory subsets. Sharing of clonotypes among donors was expected to vary with sequencing depth.

The sample was memory CD8+ T cells from PBMCs. Subset given: CD45RO+ cells pooled with CCR7-negative TemRA cells. The source is a man aged 18 to 29 in good health. Some clones in this sample may be carry-over from other donors' samples. The chain recombines TRBV5-1 with TRBJ1-1, with D tentatively TRBD1 (5 bases). The DNA of the CDR3 is TGCGCCAGCAGCATCCGGGGCCATAACACTGAAGCTTTCTTT. Its translation is CASSIRGHNTEAFF.